A selection of T cell receptor beta chains follows, all from one sample in a study of cytomegalovirus exposure and HLA in healthy donors. TCRdb keeps only in-frame clones here, not all; method: immunoSEQ multiplex PCR. The repertoire holds around 150,000 clones, with around 64% as singletons. The sample consisted of PBMCs. The receptor set was obtained from a woman aged 30 to 39 in good health and CMV-seronegative. The conserved cysteine and the conserved F or W are not part of the CDR3 here. Fields, in order: D gene, CDR3 length, J gene, V gene, CDR3 protein. A D gene is named only where the DNA matches it firmly.

d_gene: TRBD1; len: 14; j_gene: TRBJ1-2; v_gene: TRBV7-9; CDR3aa: ASSLGQGGSNYGYT
d_gene: NA; len: 13; j_gene: TRBJ2-7; v_gene: TRBV7-9; CDR3aa: ASSLARRPGDEQY
d_gene: NA; len: 13; j_gene: TRBJ2-1; v_gene: TRBV11-2; CDR3aa: ASSSTMGHLNEQF
d_gene: NA; len: 11; j_gene: TRBJ2-7; v_gene: TRBV7-6; CDR3aa: ASSHLGAWEQY
d_gene: NA; len: 16; j_gene: TRBJ2-7; v_gene: TRBV18; CDR3aa: ASSPPSGGQANSYEQY
d_gene: NA; len: 12; j_gene: TRBJ2-7; v_gene: TRBV4-3; CDR3aa: ASSQSIGAYEQY
d_gene: NA; len: 11; j_gene: TRBJ2-1; v_gene: TRBV7-2; CDR3aa: ASTINPRREQF
d_gene: TRBD1; len: 12; j_gene: TRBJ2-7; v_gene: TRBV7-9; CDR3aa: ASNAGGSSYEQY
d_gene: NA; len: 10; j_gene: TRBJ2-7; v_gene: TRBV28; CDR3aa: ASSFPGYEQY
d_gene: NA; len: 12; j_gene: TRBJ2-2; v_gene: TRBV29-1; CDR3aa: SVEGDTRSGELF
d_gene: TRBD2; len: 15; j_gene: TRBJ2-3; v_gene: TRBV7-6; CDR3aa: ASSLAWTSGETDTQY
d_gene: TRBD1; len: 11; j_gene: TRBJ2-7; v_gene: TRBV27; CDR3aa: ASRGQGSYEQY
d_gene: NA; len: 11; j_gene: TRBJ2-7; v_gene: TRBV28; CDR3aa: ARRGRELHEQY
d_gene: TRBD1; len: 13; j_gene: TRBJ2-1; v_gene: TRBV6-5; CDR3aa: ASSSTGTGWNEQF
d_gene: NA; len: 14; j_gene: TRBJ2-5; v_gene: TRBV4-3; CDR3aa: ASSQVVPTGQETQY
d_gene: NA; len: 11; j_gene: NA; v_gene: TRBV5-8; CDR3aa: ASSKTGPYEQY
d_gene: NA; len: 13; j_gene: TRBJ1-6; v_gene: TRBV4-1; CDR3aa: ASSQVTGNNSPLH
d_gene: NA; len: 17; j_gene: TRBJ2-6; v_gene: TRBV11-2; CDR3aa: ASSPRGGSANSGANVLT
d_gene: TRBD2; len: 14; j_gene: TRBJ2-5; v_gene: TRBV7-9; CDR3aa: ASSPGLAGSQETQY
d_gene: TRBD2; len: 13; j_gene: TRBJ2-1; v_gene: TRBV28; CDR3aa: ASSPMTSSYNEQF
d_gene: NA; len: 15; j_gene: TRBJ2-1; v_gene: TRBV7-6; CDR3aa: ASSLRDTSHSYNEQF
d_gene: TRBD1; len: 13; j_gene: TRBJ1-2; v_gene: TRBV11-2; CDR3aa: ASSYNPQGFGGYT
d_gene: NA; len: 12; j_gene: TRBJ1-2; v_gene: TRBV30; CDR3aa: AWSVRQGGPDYT
d_gene: NA; len: 13; j_gene: TRBJ2-1; v_gene: TRBV2; CDR3aa: ASSGFLGGSNEQF
d_gene: TRBD1; len: 13; j_gene: TRBJ1-1; v_gene: TRBV5-1; CDR3aa: ASSPDRGGGTEAF
d_gene: TRBD2; len: 14; j_gene: TRBJ2-2; v_gene: TRBV7-2; CDR3aa: ASSFFGGGGTGELF
d_gene: TRBD1; len: 12; j_gene: TRBJ2-7; v_gene: TRBV5-1; CDR3aa: ASSSAGQGAEQY
d_gene: NA; len: 18; j_gene: TRBJ2-2; v_gene: TRBV10-3; CDR3aa: AISELMKNFTGTNTGELF
d_gene: NA; len: 13; j_gene: TRBJ1-5; v_gene: TRBV25-1; CDR3aa: ASSAAGGDGQPQH
d_gene: NA; len: 12; j_gene: TRBJ2-1; v_gene: TRBV9; CDR3aa: ASSVTGRNNEQF
d_gene: NA; len: 11; j_gene: TRBJ2-1; v_gene: TRBV19; CDR3aa: ASTGTGYNEQF
d_gene: NA; len: 11; j_gene: TRBJ2-5; v_gene: TRBV7-9; CDR3aa: ASSLAGAETQY
d_gene: NA; len: 13; j_gene: TRBJ2-5; v_gene: TRBV6-1; CDR3aa: ATLSGTEIQETQY
d_gene: TRBD1; len: 13; j_gene: TRBJ2-7; v_gene: TRBV2; CDR3aa: ASSQQGFPWGEQY
d_gene: NA; len: 14; j_gene: TRBJ2-2; v_gene: TRBV27; CDR3aa: ASSLSQGGVTGELF
d_gene: TRBD2; len: 10; j_gene: TRBJ2-5; v_gene: TRBV29-1; CDR3aa: SVAGARETQY
d_gene: NA; len: 13; j_gene: TRBJ1-2; v_gene: TRBV5-4; CDR3aa: ASSTTGPVGRGYT
d_gene: NA; len: 10; j_gene: TRBJ2-2; v_gene: TRBV28; CDR3aa: ASREATGELF
d_gene: NA; len: 10; j_gene: TRBJ2-5; v_gene: TRBV6-6; CDR3aa: ASSYSRETQY
d_gene: TRBD2; len: 15; j_gene: TRBJ2-7; v_gene: TRBV2; CDR3aa: ASSDGLAGGPLSEQY
d_gene: NA; len: 9; j_gene: TRBJ2-1; v_gene: TRBV10-2; CDR3aa: ASSVYNEQF
d_gene: NA; len: 9; j_gene: TRBJ2-7; v_gene: TRBV20-1; CDR3aa: SVSSSREQY
d_gene: TRBD2; len: 13; j_gene: TRBJ2-5; v_gene: TRBV27; CDR3aa: ASTLQAGGRETQY
d_gene: NA; len: 11; j_gene: TRBJ1-1; v_gene: TRBV5-1; CDR3aa: ASSSPGFTEAF
d_gene: TRBD1; len: 10; j_gene: TRBJ1-2; v_gene: TRBV28; CDR3aa: ASSQGADGYT
d_gene: TRBD2; len: 12; j_gene: TRBJ2-7; v_gene: TRBV29-1; CDR3aa: SARLADASYEQY
d_gene: TRBD2; len: 14; j_gene: TRBJ2-3; v_gene: TRBV13; CDR3aa: ASSLDYGGGTDTQY
d_gene: TRBD1; len: 12; j_gene: TRBJ1-6; v_gene: TRBV7-6; CDR3aa: ASSRTGVDSPLH
d_gene: NA; len: 10; j_gene: TRBJ2-3; v_gene: TRBV7-9; CDR3aa: ASPPGTDTQY
d_gene: NA; len: 10; j_gene: TRBJ1-1; v_gene: TRBV11-2; CDR3aa: ASSLVRAEAF
d_gene: NA; len: 14; j_gene: TRBJ2-7; v_gene: TRBV6-1; CDR3aa: ASSEEPGSGSYEQY
d_gene: TRBD1; len: 14; j_gene: TRBJ1-2; v_gene: TRBV7-9; CDR3aa: SSSSVPGQGNYGYT
d_gene: NA; len: 13; j_gene: TRBJ1-2; v_gene: TRBV7-3; CDR3aa: ASREGAAPNYGYT
d_gene: TRBD2; len: 10; j_gene: TRBJ2-3; v_gene: TRBV2; CDR3aa: ASSPPSGRRY
d_gene: NA; len: 12; j_gene: TRBJ1-2; v_gene: TRBV15; CDR3aa: ATSTTTGFYGYT
d_gene: NA; len: 12; j_gene: TRBJ2-7; v_gene: TRBV27; CDR3aa: ASSSAHPSYEQY
d_gene: TRBD2; len: 14; j_gene: TRBJ2-3; v_gene: TRBV5-1; CDR3aa: ASSAVAGGNGDTQY
d_gene: NA; len: 12; j_gene: TRBJ2-1; v_gene: TRBV2; CDR3aa: ASSVASEYNEQF
d_gene: NA; len: 19; j_gene: TRBJ1-6; v_gene: TRBV21-1; CDR3aa: ASIGGTGGGTRRINNSPLH
d_gene: NA; len: 8; j_gene: TRBJ2-7; v_gene: TRBV6-1; CDR3aa: ASRAYEQY